The clone carrying this TCR beta chain was picked up a small number of times. Its antigen is undetermined. The data were taken from a study of T-cell memory formation after mild COVID-19. Study information: TCR clusters showed largely donor specificity.

TCRdb itself ran the 5' RACE reads through MiXCR, one entry per CDR3 protein. The repertoire has around 400,000 distinct CDR3 sequences, approximately 24% of them found once; the top ten carry about 8.7%. The CDR3 covers 16 residues. Germline V lookup: CDR1 LGHNA, CDR2 YNFKEQ. V was cut by 4 bases and J by 0 bases, with 14 bases left in between. Whole-study findings and limits: Day 15 to 85 contractors were CD4/CD8 balanced; later expanders leaned CD4+. A subset of responding clones appeared in pre-infection memory, suggesting cross-reactive memory joined. Researchers could not confirm that second-wave clones peaking on day 37 targeted SARS-CoV-2.

V gene TRBV4-2 combines with J gene TRBJ2-3; D is uncertain. Sequenced sample: PBMCs or a T cell subset sorted from them (not recorded which). The source of this sequence is an adult woman who had mild COVID-19 (a few samples of this study predate the infection). Cell type and time point are not known. DNA for the CDR3: TGTGCCAGCAGCCCGAAGATGGGCCCAAGCACAGATACGCAGTATTTT. Translating it yields CASSPKMGPSTDTQYF.